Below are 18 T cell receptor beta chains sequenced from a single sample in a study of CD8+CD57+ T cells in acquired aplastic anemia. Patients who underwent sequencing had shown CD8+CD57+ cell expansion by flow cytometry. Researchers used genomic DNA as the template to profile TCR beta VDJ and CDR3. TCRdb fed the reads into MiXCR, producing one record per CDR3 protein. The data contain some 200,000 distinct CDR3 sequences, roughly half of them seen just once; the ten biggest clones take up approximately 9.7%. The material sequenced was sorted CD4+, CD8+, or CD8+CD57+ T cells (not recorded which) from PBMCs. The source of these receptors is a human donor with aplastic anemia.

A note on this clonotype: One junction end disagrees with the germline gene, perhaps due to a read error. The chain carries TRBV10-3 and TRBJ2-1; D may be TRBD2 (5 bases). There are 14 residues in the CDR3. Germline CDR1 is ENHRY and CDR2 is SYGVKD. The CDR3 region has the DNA TGTGCCGTCAGTGGAGGCACACCTAACAATGAGCAGCTCTTC. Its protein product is CAVSGGTPNNEQLF.

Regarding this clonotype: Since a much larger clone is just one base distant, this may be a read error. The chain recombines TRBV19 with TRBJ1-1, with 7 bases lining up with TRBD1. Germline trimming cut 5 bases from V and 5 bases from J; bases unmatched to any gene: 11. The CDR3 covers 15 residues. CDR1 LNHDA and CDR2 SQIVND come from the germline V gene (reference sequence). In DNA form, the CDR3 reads TGTGCCAGTAGTCTAAGAGACAGGGTGAGGACTGAAGCTTTCTTT. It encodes CASSLRDRVRTEAFF.

In nucleotides, the CDR3 is TGTGCCAGCAGCTTACGGTTTTGGGGGGACGACGGAGCCGGCAAGTACCAAGAGACCCAGTACTTC. Amino acids: CASSLRFWGDDGAGKYQETQYF. This sequence joins TRBV11-2 and TRBJ2-5; D might be TRBD2 (6 bases). Trimming stripped 2 bases from V and 0 bases from J, with 31 bases between. CDR3 length equals 22 residues. Germline V lookup: CDR1 SGHAT, CDR2 FQNNGV.

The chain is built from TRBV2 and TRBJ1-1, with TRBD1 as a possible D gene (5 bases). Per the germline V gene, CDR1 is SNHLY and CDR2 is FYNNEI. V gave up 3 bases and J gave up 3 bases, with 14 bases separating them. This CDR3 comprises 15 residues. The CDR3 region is CASSDRPAGDTEAFF. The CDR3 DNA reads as TGTGCCAGCAGTGATCGTCCCGCGGGGGACACTGAAGCTTTCTTT.

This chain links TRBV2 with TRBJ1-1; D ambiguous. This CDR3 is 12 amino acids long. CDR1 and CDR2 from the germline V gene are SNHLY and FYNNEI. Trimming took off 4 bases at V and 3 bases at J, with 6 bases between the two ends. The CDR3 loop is CASSARYTEAFF. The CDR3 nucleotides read TGTGCCAGCAGTGCCCGGTACACTGAAGCTTTCTTT. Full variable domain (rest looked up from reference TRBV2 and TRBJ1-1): EPEVTQTPSHQVTQMGQEVILRCVPISNHLYFYWYRQILGQKVEFLVSFYNNEISEKSEIFDDQFSVERPDGSNFTLKIRSTKLEDSAMYFCASSARYTEAFFGQGTRLTVV.

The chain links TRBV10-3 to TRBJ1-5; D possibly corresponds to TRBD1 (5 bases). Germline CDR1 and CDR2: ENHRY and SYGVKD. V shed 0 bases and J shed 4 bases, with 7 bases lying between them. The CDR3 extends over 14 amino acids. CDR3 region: CAISESQGNQPQHF. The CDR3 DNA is TGTGCCATCAGTGAGTCGCAGGGAAATCAGCCCCAGCATTTT.

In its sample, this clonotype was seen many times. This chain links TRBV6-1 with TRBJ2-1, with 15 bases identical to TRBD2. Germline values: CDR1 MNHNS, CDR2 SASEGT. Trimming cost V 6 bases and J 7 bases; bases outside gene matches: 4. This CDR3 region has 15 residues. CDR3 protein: CASRGLAGGGNEQFF. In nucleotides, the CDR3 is TGTGCCAGCAGGGGACTAGCGGGAGGAGGGAATGAGCAGTTCTTC.

The DNA of the CDR3 is TGTGCCAGCTCACCACTCCGTCCAGGAAAAGACGAGCAGTACTTC. This encodes CASSPLRPGKDEQYF. This chain links TRBV25-1 with TRBJ2-7; D uncertain. The CDR3 length is 15 residues. The V gene's germline CDR1 is MGHDK and CDR2 SYGVNS. V was cut by 8 bases and J by 5 bases, with 22 bases left in between.

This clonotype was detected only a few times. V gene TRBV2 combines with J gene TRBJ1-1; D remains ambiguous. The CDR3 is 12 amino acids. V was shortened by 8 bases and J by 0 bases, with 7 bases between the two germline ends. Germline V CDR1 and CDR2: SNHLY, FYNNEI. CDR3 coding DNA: TGTGCCAGCCGGAAGGTGAACACTGAAGCTTTCTTT. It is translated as CASRKVNTEAFF.

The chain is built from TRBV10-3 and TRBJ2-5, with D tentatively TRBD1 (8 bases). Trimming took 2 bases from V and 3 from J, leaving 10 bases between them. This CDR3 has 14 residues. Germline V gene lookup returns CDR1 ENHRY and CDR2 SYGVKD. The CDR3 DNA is TGTGCCATCAGTGAGACAGGGGGGGAAGAGACCCAGTACTTC. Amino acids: CAISETGGEETQYF.

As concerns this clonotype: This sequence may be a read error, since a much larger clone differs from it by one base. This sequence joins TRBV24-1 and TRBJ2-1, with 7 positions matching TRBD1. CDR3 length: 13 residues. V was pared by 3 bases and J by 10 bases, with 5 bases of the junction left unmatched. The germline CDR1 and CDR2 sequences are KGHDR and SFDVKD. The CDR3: CATSDTGVREQFF. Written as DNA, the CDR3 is TGTGCCACCAGTGATACAGGGGTGCGGGAGCAGTTCTTC.

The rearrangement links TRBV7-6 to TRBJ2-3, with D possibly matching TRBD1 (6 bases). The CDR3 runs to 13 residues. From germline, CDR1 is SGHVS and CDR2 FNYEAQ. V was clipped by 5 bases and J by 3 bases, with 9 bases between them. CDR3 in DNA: TGTGCCAGCAGCCCACAGGGAACAGATACGCAGTATTTT. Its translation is CASSPQGTDTQYF.

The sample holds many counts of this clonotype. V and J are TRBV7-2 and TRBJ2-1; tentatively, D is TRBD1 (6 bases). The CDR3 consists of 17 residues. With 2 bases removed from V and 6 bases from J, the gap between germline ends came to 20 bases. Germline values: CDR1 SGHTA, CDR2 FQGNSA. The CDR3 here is CASSLLPGWTASNEQFF. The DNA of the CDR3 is TGTGCCAGCAGCTTACTCCCCGGCTGGACAGCGAGCAATGAGCAGTTCTTC.

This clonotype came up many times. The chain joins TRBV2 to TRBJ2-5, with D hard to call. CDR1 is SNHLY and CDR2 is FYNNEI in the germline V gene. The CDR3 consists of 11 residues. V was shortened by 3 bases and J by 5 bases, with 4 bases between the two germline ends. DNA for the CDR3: TGTGCCAGCAGTGACCGCGAGACCCAGTACTTC. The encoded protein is CASSDRETQYF.

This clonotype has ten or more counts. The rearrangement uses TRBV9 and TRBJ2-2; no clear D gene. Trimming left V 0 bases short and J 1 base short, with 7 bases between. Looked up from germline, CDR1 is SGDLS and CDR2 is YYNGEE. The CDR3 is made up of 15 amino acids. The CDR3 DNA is TGTGCCAGCAGCGTAGAAGCGAGGAACACCGGGGAGCTGTTTTTT. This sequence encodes CASSVEARNTGELFF. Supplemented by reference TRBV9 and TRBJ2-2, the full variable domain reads DSGVTQTPKHLITATGQRVTLRCSPRSGDLSVYWYQQSLDQGLQFLIQYYNGEERAKGNILERFSAQQFPDLHSELNLSSLELGDSALYFCASSVEARNTGELFFGEGSRLTVL.

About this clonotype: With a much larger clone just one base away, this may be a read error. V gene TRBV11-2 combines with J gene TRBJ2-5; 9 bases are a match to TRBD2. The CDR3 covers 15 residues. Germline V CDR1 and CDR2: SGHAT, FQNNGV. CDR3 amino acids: CASSFAGGLQETQHF. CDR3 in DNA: TGTGCCAGCAGCTTCGCGGGGGGGTTACAAGAGACCCAGCACTTC. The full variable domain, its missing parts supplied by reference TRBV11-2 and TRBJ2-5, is EAGVAQSPRYKIIEKRQSVAFWCNPISGHATLYWYQQILGQGPKLLIQFQNNGVVDDSQLPKDRFSAERLKGVDSTLKIQPAKLEDSAVYLCASSFAGGLQETQHFGPGTRLLVL.

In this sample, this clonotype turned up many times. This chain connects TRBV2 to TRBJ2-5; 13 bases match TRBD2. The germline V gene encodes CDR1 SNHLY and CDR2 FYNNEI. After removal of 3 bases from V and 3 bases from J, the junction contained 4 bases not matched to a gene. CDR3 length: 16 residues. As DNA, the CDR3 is TGTGCCAGCAGTGACGGCGGACTAGCGGGAGAAGAGACCCAGTACTTC. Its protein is CASSDGGLAGEETQYF.

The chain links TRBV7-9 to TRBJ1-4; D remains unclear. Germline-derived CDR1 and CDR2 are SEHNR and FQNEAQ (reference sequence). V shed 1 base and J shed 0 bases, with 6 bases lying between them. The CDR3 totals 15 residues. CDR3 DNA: TGTGCCAGCAGCTTAGACCAGGCAACTAATGAAAAACTGTTTTTT. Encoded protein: CASSLDQATNEKLFF.